A selection of T cell receptor beta chains follows, all from one sample in a study of control samples from healthy donors and cancer patients. The method was immunoSEQ multiplex PCR; TCRdb's version includes in-frame clones alone and lacks a portion of them. The sample has some 73,000 clones; roughly 94% are singletons. Sequencing was done on a sample of blood. The receptors derive from a woman aged 35 to 49 in good health. CDR3s include the opening cysteine and the closing phenylalanine or tryptophan. The order of the fields is J gene, D gene, V gene, clone size, CDR3 DNA, CDR3 protein. The D gene is left open where the match is weak. Only some rows state a clone size, as once, few, many or a class for expanded clones.

j_call: TRBJ1-4; d_call: -; v_call: TRBV25-1; clone_size: -; cdr3_nt: TGTGCCAGCAGTCCTCTATCAACTAATGAAAAACTGTTTTTT; cdr3_aa: CASSPLSTNEKLFF
j_call: TRBJ2-3; d_call: -; v_call: TRBV7-9; clone_size: -; cdr3_nt: TGTGCCAGCAGCTCCTCTAGCACAGATACGCAGTATTTT; cdr3_aa: CASSSSSTDTQYF
j_call: TRBJ2-7; d_call: -; v_call: TRBV6-2/TRBV6-3; clone_size: -; cdr3_nt: TGTGCCAGCAGTTCCACGGTGGCTAGAGCCGAGCAGTACTTC; cdr3_aa: CASSSTVARAEQYF
j_call: TRBJ1-5; d_call: TRBD1; v_call: TRBV30; clone_size: -; cdr3_nt: TGTGCCTGGAGTGTAGATTACGGGACAGGGTACGATCAGCCCCAGCATTTT; cdr3_aa: CAWSVDYGTGYDQPQHF
j_call: TRBJ1-5; d_call: -; v_call: TRBV18; clone_size: -; cdr3_nt: TGTGCCAGCTCACCACGACAGACCGATAGCAATCAGCCCCAGCATTTT; cdr3_aa: CASSPRQTDSNQPQHF
j_call: TRBJ2-1; d_call: TRBD2; v_call: TRBV9; clone_size: few; cdr3_nt: TGTGCCAGCAGCACACGGACTAGCGGGAGGGCCGAGGATGAGCAGTTCTTC; cdr3_aa: CASSTRTSGRAEDEQFF
j_call: TRBJ2-2; d_call: -; v_call: TRBV5-1; clone_size: -; cdr3_nt: TGCGCCAGCAGCTTGGGCCAGGGGAACACCGGGGAGCTGTTTTTT; cdr3_aa: CASSLGQGNTGELFF
j_call: TRBJ1-3; d_call: -; v_call: TRBV27; clone_size: -; cdr3_nt: TGTGCCAGCAGTTCGGGCAATCTTGGAAACACCATATATTTT; cdr3_aa: CASSSGNLGNTIYF
j_call: TRBJ2-5; d_call: -; v_call: TRBV7-9; clone_size: -; cdr3_nt: TGTGCCAGCAGCTTAAGGGCAGCCCAAGAGACCCAGTACTTC; cdr3_aa: CASSLRAAQETQYF
j_call: TRBJ1-2; d_call: -; v_call: TRBV5-6; clone_size: -; cdr3_nt: TGTGCCAGCAGCTTAGAGGGTCTCGGCTACACCTTC; cdr3_aa: CASSLEGLGYTF
j_call: TRBJ2-7; d_call: -; v_call: TRBV6-5; clone_size: -; cdr3_nt: TGTGCCAGCAAGGTGTCCGGGGCAGCAACTTACGAGCAGTACTTC; cdr3_aa: CASKVSGAATYEQYF
j_call: TRBJ1-2; d_call: TRBD1; v_call: TRBV6-1; clone_size: -; cdr3_nt: TGTGCCAGCAGTGAACCAGGGGGCTGGGGCTATGGCTACACCTTC; cdr3_aa: CASSEPGGWGYGYTF
j_call: TRBJ1-5; d_call: TRBD1; v_call: TRBV7-8; clone_size: -; cdr3_nt: TGTGCCAGCAGCCCGAGGACAGGGGGTAGCAATCAGCCCCAGCATTTT; cdr3_aa: CASSPRTGGSNQPQHF
j_call: TRBJ1-1; d_call: -; v_call: TRBV6-6; clone_size: -; cdr3_nt: TGTGCCAGCAGTTACGCAGGGAACACTGAAGCTTTCTTT; cdr3_aa: CASSYAGNTEAFF
j_call: TRBJ1-1; d_call: -; v_call: TRBV7-9; clone_size: -; cdr3_nt: TGTGCCAGCAGCCCCCAGGGAGGGAAGGCTGAAGCTTTCTTT; cdr3_aa: CASSPQGGKAEAFF
j_call: TRBJ2-5; d_call: -; v_call: TRBV5-1; clone_size: once; cdr3_nt: TGCGCCAGCAGCACTCAAGACCCCCGCCAAGAGACCCAGTACTTC; cdr3_aa: CASSTQDPRQETQYF
j_call: TRBJ2-7; d_call: -; v_call: TRBV4-1; clone_size: -; cdr3_nt: TGCGCCAGCAGCCTAGACAATGGGTACGAGCAGTACTTC; cdr3_aa: CASSLDNGYEQYF
j_call: TRBJ2-7; d_call: -; v_call: TRBV7-9; clone_size: -; cdr3_nt: TGTGCCAGCAGCTTAGCAGGGGCTCCCGGCGAGCAGTACTTC; cdr3_aa: CASSLAGAPGEQYF
j_call: TRBJ2-1; d_call: -; v_call: TRBV12-5; clone_size: -; cdr3_nt: TGTGCTAGTGAACTGAACTACCGGGAGTTCTTC; cdr3_aa: CASELNYREFF
j_call: TRBJ2-3; d_call: TRBD2; v_call: TRBV5-1; clone_size: -; cdr3_nt: TGCGCCAGCGGGACAGGGACTAGCGGGGGCACAGATACGCAGTATTTT; cdr3_aa: CASGTGTSGGTDTQYF
j_call: TRBJ2-3; d_call: -; v_call: TRBV7-9; clone_size: -; cdr3_nt: TGTGCCAGCAGCGGTGGGAGGTCGTACACTTATACGCAGTATTTT; cdr3_aa: CASSGGRSYTYTQYF
j_call: TRBJ2-7; d_call: -; v_call: TRBV13; clone_size: -; cdr3_nt: TGTGCCAGCAGCGTACTTACAAGGTACGAGCAGTACTTC; cdr3_aa: CASSVLTRYEQYF
j_call: TRBJ2-1; d_call: -; v_call: TRBV15; clone_size: -; cdr3_nt: TGTGCCACCAGCAGAGGGCTGCCTGAGCAGTTCTTC; cdr3_aa: CATSRGLPEQFF
j_call: TRBJ1-1; d_call: -; v_call: TRBV7-2; clone_size: -; cdr3_nt: TGTGCCAGCAGCAAACAGGCGAACACTGAAGCTTTCTTT; cdr3_aa: CASSKQANTEAFF
j_call: TRBJ2-3; d_call: -; v_call: TRBV27; clone_size: -; cdr3_nt: TGTGCCAGCACTTTGCTGGGCACAGATACGCAGTATTTT; cdr3_aa: CASTLLGTDTQYF
j_call: TRBJ2-3; d_call: TRBD1; v_call: TRBV2; clone_size: -; cdr3_nt: TGTGCCAGCAGTGACGACAGGGTTCCAGATACGCAGTATTTT; cdr3_aa: CASSDDRVPDTQYF
j_call: TRBJ1-5; d_call: -; v_call: TRBV6-2/TRBV6-3; clone_size: -; cdr3_nt: TGTGCCAGCAGCCACCGGGGGAAAAATCAGCCCCAGCATTTT; cdr3_aa: CASSHRGKNQPQHF
j_call: TRBJ2-1; d_call: -; v_call: TRBV7-6; clone_size: -; cdr3_nt: TGTGCCAGCAGCTTACCCAGCGGCGAGCAGTTCTTC; cdr3_aa: CASSLPSGEQFF
j_call: TRBJ1-5; d_call: TRBD1; v_call: TRBV18; clone_size: -; cdr3_nt: TGTGCCAGCTCACCAGTAATCGGCCTGACAGGGCGTCAGCCCCAGCATTTT; cdr3_aa: CASSPVIGLTGRQPQHF
j_call: TRBJ2-3; d_call: -; v_call: TRBV7-6; clone_size: -; cdr3_nt: TGTGCCAGCAGCTTAGCGCGAACTACCTACACAGATACGCAGTATTTT; cdr3_aa: CASSLARTTYTDTQYF
j_call: TRBJ2-5; d_call: -; v_call: TRBV19; clone_size: -; cdr3_nt: TGTGCCAGTAAGAGAGGGGCGGGGCAAGAGACCCAGTACTTC; cdr3_aa: CASKRGAGQETQYF
j_call: TRBJ2-1; d_call: -; v_call: TRBV21-1; clone_size: -; cdr3_nt: TGTGCCAGCAGCAAAGCCCGGGCGGAGGGCGACAATGAGCAGTTCTTC; cdr3_aa: CASSKARAEGDNEQFF
j_call: TRBJ1-5; d_call: -; v_call: TRBV2; clone_size: -; cdr3_nt: TGTGCCAGCAGTCTAATGAATAGCAATCAGCCCCAGCATTTT; cdr3_aa: CASSLMNSNQPQHF
j_call: TRBJ2-7; d_call: -; v_call: TRBV19; clone_size: -; cdr3_nt: TGTGCCAGTAGTATCGGGAACAGCCTTGGAGGCGAGCAGTACTTC; cdr3_aa: CASSIGNSLGGEQYF
j_call: TRBJ2-2; d_call: TRBD2; v_call: TRBV14; clone_size: -; cdr3_nt: TGTGCCAGCAGCCTCCTAGCGGGAGTGACCGGGGAGCTGTTTTTT; cdr3_aa: CASSLLAGVTGELFF